These 4 T cell receptor beta chains share one sample of origin, sequenced in a study of cytomegalovirus exposure and HLA in healthy donors. The PCR had 60 Vbeta and 13 Jbeta primers. The repertoire was sequenced with immunoSEQ multiplex PCR; TCRdb's copy has only in-frame clones and lacks some. The sample includes around 130,000 clones, 75% to 90% of them seen just once. Sequencing was done on a sample of PBMCs. The receptors come from a woman under 40 in good health and CMV-seropositive.

V usage is TRBV27 and J usage is TRBJ1-1; the match to TRBD1 covers 11 bases. Germline V gene data show CDR1 as MNHEY and CDR2 as SMNVEV (reference sequence). The ends lost 6 bases at V and 7 bases at J; junction bases unmatched: 13. The CDR3 consists of 16 residues. The CDR3 protein is CASRPSGTGGWYEAFF. For the CDR3, the DNA is TGTGCCAGCAGACCTTCCGGGACAGGGGGGTGGTATGAAGCTTTCTTT.

The rearrangement uses TRBV5-1 and TRBJ2-1; 8 bases are shared with TRBD2. The CDR3 is made up of 16 amino acids. Germline CDR1 and CDR2: SGHRS and YFSETQ. V shed 4 bases, J shed 6 bases, and the junction held 12 bases outside the gene matches. CDR3 amino acids: CASSAPTSGTSNEQFF. CDR3 DNA: TGCGCCAGCAGCGCACCTACTAGCGGTACGTCCAATGAGCAGTTCTTC.

The chain is built from TRBV28 and TRBJ1-6; a weak D match, TRBD1 (5 bases). Germline CDR1 MDHEN, CDR2 SYDVKM. The CDR3 covers 15 residues. The V and J ends lost 4 bases and 10 bases respectively, with 17 bases between them. The CDR3 DNA sequence: TGTGCCAGCAGTTCGACCGGGCCCAAGGGGTCACCCCTCCACTTT. It translates to CASSSTGPKGSPLHF.

The J gene is TRBJ2-7, the V gene TRBV5-1; 9 bases fit TRBD1. The V segment lost 0 bases and the J segment 9 bases; nucleotides outside the gene matches: 10. This CDR3 has 15 residues. The germline gives CDR1 SGHRS, CDR2 YFSETQ. CDR3 in amino acids: CASSLAGTGSQGQYF. The CDR3 coding sequence is TGCGCCAGCAGCTTGGCAGGGACAGGGTCGCAGGGGCAGTACTTC.